This TCR beta chain was recovered during a study of T-cell reconstitution after alpha-beta-depleted transplantation in children. This clonotype occurred a few times. Construction of the TCRbeta library involved unique molecular identifiers. TCRdb re-analysed the PCR reads in MiXCR, keeping a single row per CDR3 protein. The sample includes approximately 420,000 distinct CDR3 sequences, approximately 10% of them seen just once. Trimming stripped 1 base from V and 6 bases from J, with 17 bases between. Looked up from germline, CDR1 is SGHRS and CDR2 is YFSETQ. The length of the CDR3 is 16 residues. The chain employs TRBV5-1 and TRBJ2-1; TRBD2 is a possible D gene (5 bases). The starting material was PBMCs from the stem cell graft donor, obtained from the stem cell graft. The source is a human donor who donated a stem cell graft to a child with acute myeloid leukemia. DNA for the CDR3: TGCGCCAGCAGCTTGTCCCGGGGAACCCCATTCAATGAGCAGTTCTTC. Its translation is CASSLSRGTPFNEQFF.